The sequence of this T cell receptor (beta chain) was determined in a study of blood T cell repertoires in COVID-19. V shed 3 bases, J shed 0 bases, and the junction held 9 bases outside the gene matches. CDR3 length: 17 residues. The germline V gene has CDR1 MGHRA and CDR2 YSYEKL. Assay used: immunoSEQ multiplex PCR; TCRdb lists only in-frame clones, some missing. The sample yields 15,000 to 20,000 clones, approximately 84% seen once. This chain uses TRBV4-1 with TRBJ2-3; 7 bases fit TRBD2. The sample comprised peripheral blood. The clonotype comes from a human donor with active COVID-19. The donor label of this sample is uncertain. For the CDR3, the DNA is TGCGCCAGCAGCCAGGGTAGAGCGGGGCCTAGCACAGATACGCAGTATTTT. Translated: CASSQGRAGPSTDTQYF.